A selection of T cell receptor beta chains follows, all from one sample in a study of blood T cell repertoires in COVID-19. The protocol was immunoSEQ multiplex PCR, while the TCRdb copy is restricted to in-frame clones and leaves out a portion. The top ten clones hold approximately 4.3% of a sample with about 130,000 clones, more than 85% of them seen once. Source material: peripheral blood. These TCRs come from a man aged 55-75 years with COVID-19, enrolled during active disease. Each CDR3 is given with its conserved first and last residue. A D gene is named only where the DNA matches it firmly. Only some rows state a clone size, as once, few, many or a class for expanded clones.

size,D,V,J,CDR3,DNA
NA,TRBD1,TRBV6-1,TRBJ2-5,CASSEAYTGGPQETQYF,TGTGCCAGCAGTGAAGCTTATACAGGGGGACCCCAAGAGACCCAGTACTTC
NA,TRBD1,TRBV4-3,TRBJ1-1,CASSQDWGQGVAEAFF,TGCGCCAGCAGCCAAGATTGGGGACAGGGAGTCGCTGAAGCTTTCTTT
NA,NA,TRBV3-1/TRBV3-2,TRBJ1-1,CASSQDGAMNTEAFF,TGTGCCAGCAGCCAAGATGGGGCCATGAACACTGAAGCTTTCTTT
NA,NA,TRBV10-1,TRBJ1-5,CASGRGNQPQHF,TGCGCCAGCGGCCGGGGCAATCAGCCCCAGCATTTT
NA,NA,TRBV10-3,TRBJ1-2,CAIRDGTQNYGYTF,TGTGCCATCAGAGACGGGACACAGAACTATGGCTACACCTTC
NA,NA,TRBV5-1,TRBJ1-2,CASSLLPGVRGYTF,TGCGCCAGCAGCTTGTTGCCAGGGGTTCGTGGCTACACCTTC
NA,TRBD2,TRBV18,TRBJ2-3,CASSPSGGRPSTDTQYF,TGTGCCAGCTCACCTAGCGGGGGGCGACCTAGCACAGATACGCAGTATTTT
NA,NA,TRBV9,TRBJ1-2,CASSDWGVGYTF,TGTGCCAGCAGCGACTGGGGAGTCGGCTACACCTTC
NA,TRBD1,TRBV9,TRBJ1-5,CASSATGGSNQPQHF,TGTGCCAGCAGCGCTACAGGGGGAAGCAATCAGCCCCAGCATTTT
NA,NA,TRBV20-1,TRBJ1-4,CSARGDEKLFF,TGCAGTGCTAGGGGAGATGAAAAACTGTTTTTT
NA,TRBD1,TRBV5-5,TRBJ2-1,CASSELDRGPYNEQFF,TGTGCCAGCAGCGAGCTCGACAGGGGTCCCTACAATGAGCAGTTCTTC
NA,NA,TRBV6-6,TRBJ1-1,CASKPAGPPEAFF,TGTGCCAGCAAACCGGCGGGCCCCCCTGAAGCTTTCTTT
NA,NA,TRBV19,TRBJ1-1,CASSSQTAMNTEAFF,TGTGCCAGTAGTTCTCAGACAGCCATGAACACTGAAGCTTTCTTT
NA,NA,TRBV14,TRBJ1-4,CASSQVGGDGEKLFF,TGTGCCAGCAGCCAAGTTGGCGGGGATGGTGAAAAACTGTTTTTT
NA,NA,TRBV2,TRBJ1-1,CASSEGPGRNTEAFF,TGTGCCAGCAGTGAAGGCCCAGGGCGGAACACTGAAGCTTTCTTT
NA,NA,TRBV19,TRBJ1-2,CASSISSQGGGYTF,TGTGCCAGTAGTATAAGTAGCCAGGGAGGCGGCTACACCTTC
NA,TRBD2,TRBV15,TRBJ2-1,CATSRVRLTSGGHNEQFF,TGTGCCACCAGCAGAGTGCGGCTAACTAGCGGGGGTCACAATGAGCAGTTCTTC
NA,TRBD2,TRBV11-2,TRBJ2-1,CASSLGLARLEQFF,TGTGCCAGCAGCTTAGGACTAGCGAGATTAGAGCAGTTCTTC
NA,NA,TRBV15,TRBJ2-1,CATSTPQGGERDEQFF,TGTGCCACCAGTACCCCCCAGGGCGGGGAGAGGGATGAGCAGTTCTTC
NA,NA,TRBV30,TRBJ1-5,CAWSVRGYQPQHF,TGTGCCTGGAGTGTACGTGGCTATCAGCCCCAGCATTTT
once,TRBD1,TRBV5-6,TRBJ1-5,CASSKTGRRGNQPQHF,TGTGCCAGCAGCAAGACAGGGAGGAGGGGCAATCAGCCCCAGCATTTT
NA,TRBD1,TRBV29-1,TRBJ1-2,CSGEIQGADGYTF,TGCAGCGGAGAGATACAGGGGGCGGATGGCTACACCTTC
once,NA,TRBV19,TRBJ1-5,CASSSARQPQHF,TGTGCCAGTAGTAGCGCCAGGCAGCCCCAGCATTTT
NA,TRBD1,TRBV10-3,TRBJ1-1,CAITPTGGNTEAFF,TGTGCCATCACCCCGACAGGGGGGAACACTGAAGCTTTCTTT
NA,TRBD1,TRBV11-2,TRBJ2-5,CASSIGTVQETQYF,TGTGCCAGCAGCATCGGGACAGTACAAGAGACCCAGTACTTC
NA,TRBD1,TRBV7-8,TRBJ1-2,CASSSQTNRGGYTF,TGTGCCAGCAGCTCGCAGACTAACAGGGGAGGCTACACCTTC
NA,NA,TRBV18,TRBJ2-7,CASSPPTAVTYEQYF,TGTGCCAGCTCACCACCGACAGCCGTTACCTACGAGCAGTACTTC
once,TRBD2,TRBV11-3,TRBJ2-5,CASSSGLAGAGAQYF,TGTGCCAGCAGCTCGGGACTAGCGGGGGCCGGGGCCCAGTACTTC